This TCR beta chain was recorded in a study of blood T cell repertoires in COVID-19. Overall study context: From the United States, Italy and Spain came samples of acute and convalescent COVID-19. PBMCs, B-cell-depleted T cells, or T cells were the source of the cDNA or gDNA that made up the material.

Sequenced by immunoSEQ multiplex PCR; TCRdb stores in-frame clones only, minus some. The sample yields under 100,000 clones, approximately 84% seen once. CDR1 and CDR2 (germline): SNHLY, FYNNEI. The ends lost 4 bases at V and 7 bases at J; junction bases unmatched: 9. This CDR3 spans 15 amino acids. Material for sequencing was peripheral blood. The sequence came from a man aged 80 or over with active or convalescent COVID-19. V gene TRBV2 combines with J gene TRBJ2-1, with TRBD1 matching over 8 bases. CDR3 DNA sequence: TGTGCCAGCAGTGTAGGGGCAGGGGGCCGGAATGAGCAGTTCTTC. Its protein is CASSVGAGGRNEQFF.